These 6 T cell receptor beta chains were sequenced from one sample in a study of cytomegalovirus exposure and HLA in healthy donors. PCR used 60 Vbeta primers and 13 Jbeta primers. Assay used: immunoSEQ multiplex PCR; TCRdb lists only in-frame clones, some missing. The sample holds 150,000 to 200,000 clones, roughly four fifths seen once. The sequenced material came from PBMCs. Receptor source: a man aged 30-40 years in good health and CMV-seronegative.

The chain uses TRBV6-1 and TRBJ2-7, with D possibly being TRBD1 (6 bases). Looked up from germline, CDR1 is MNHNS and CDR2 is SASEGT. CDR3 length: 13 residues. Trimming stripped 6 bases from V and 1 base from J, with 10 bases between. The CDR3 sequence is CASSLRGSYEQYF. CDR3 coding DNA: TGTGCCAGCAGCCTGAGGGGGTCCTACGAGCAGTACTTC.

This sequence joins TRBV5-1 and TRBJ2-7, with 7 bases fitting TRBD2. Germline V gene lookup returns CDR1 SGHRS and CDR2 YFSETQ. The CDR3 length is 17 residues. Trimming cost V 0 bases and J 5 bases; bases outside gene matches: 14. The CDR3 loop is CASSLAVPGLSGNEQYF. In DNA, the CDR3 is TGCGCCAGCAGCTTGGCCGTTCCGGGGTTAAGCGGGAACGAGCAGTACTTC.

The rearrangement uses TRBV29-1 and TRBJ2-1; tentative D call: TRBD1 (5 bases). Germline V gives CDR1 SQVTM, CDR2 ANQGSEA. V lost 7 bases and J 0 bases, leaving 22 bases between the germline ends. The CDR3 runs to 17 residues. The CDR3 DNA is TGCAGCGCATGGGGCCAGGGCCCAGGAAGCTCCTACAATGAGCAGTTCTTC. It encodes CSAWGQGPGSSYNEQFF.

Turning to this clone: Sequence at one end of the junction differs from germline and may be a read error. V usage is TRBV9 and J usage is TRBJ2-5; 7 bases fit TRBD2. The CDR3 runs 16 residues. Germline loops: CDR1 SGDLS, CDR2 YYNGEE. Written as DNA, the CDR3 is TGTGCCAGCAGCGTATTTGGGGGAGGGGAACAAGTGACCCAGTACTTC. This encodes CASSVFGGGEQVTQYF.

The chain recombines TRBV19 with TRBJ1-1, with TRBD1 matching over 8 bases. The V segment lost 5 bases and the J segment 2 bases; nucleotides outside the gene matches: 7. CDR1 is LNHDA, CDR2 SQIVND, per germline (reference sequence). The CDR3 loop spans 15 amino acids. CDR3 in DNA: TGTGCCAGTAGTGACATTCAGGGGGCCAACACTGAAGCTTTCTTT. This encodes CASSDIQGANTEAFF.

This rearrangement joins TRBV19 to TRBJ2-7; D call uncertain. This CDR3 has 10 residues. CDR1 LNHDA and CDR2 SQIVND come from the germline V gene (reference sequence). CDR3 residues: CASLVDEQYF. DNA of the CDR3: TGTGCGTCCCTTGTCGACGAGCAGTACTTC. The whole variable domain, filled in from reference TRBV19 and TRBJ2-7, reads DGGITQSPKYLFRKEGQNVTLSCEQNLNHDAMYWYRQDPGQGLRLIYYSQIVNDFQKGDIAEGYSVSREKKESFPLTVTSAQKNPTAFYLCASLVDEQYFGPGTRLTVT.